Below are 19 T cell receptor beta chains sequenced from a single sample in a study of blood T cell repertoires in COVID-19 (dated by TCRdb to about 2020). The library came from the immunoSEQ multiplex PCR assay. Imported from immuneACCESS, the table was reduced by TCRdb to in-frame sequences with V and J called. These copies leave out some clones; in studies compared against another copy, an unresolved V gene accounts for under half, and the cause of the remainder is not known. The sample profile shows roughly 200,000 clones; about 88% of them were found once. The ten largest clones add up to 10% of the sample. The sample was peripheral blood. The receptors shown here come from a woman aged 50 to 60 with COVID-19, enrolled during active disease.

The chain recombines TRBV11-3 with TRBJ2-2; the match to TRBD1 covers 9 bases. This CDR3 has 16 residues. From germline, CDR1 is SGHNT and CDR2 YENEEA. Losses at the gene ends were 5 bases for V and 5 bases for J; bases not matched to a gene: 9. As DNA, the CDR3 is TGTGCCAGCAGCCACGAACCGGGACAGGGAACCGGGGAGCTGTTTTTT. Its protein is CASSHEPGQGTGELFF.

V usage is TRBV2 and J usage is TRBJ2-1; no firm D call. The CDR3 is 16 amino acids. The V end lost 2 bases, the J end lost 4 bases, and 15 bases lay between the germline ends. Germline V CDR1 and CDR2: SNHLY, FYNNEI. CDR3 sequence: CASSEPPYAPYNEQFF. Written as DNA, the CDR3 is TGTGCCAGCAGTGAACCCCCCTACGCCCCATACAATGAGCAGTTCTTC.

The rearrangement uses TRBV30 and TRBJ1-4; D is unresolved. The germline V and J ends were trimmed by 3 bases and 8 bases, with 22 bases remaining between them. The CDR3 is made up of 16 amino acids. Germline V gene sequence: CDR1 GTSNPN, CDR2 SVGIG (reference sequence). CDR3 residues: CAWSTPRALSGEKLFF. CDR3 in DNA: TGTGCCTGGAGCACCCCAAGAGCCCTTTCGGGAGAAAAACTGTTTTTT. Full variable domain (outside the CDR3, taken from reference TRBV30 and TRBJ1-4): SQTIHQWPATLVQPVGSPLSLECTVEGTSNPNLYWYRQAAGRGLQLLFYSVGIGQISSEVPQNLSASRPQDRQFILSSKKLLLSDSGFYLCAWSTPRALSGEKLFFGSGTQLSVL.

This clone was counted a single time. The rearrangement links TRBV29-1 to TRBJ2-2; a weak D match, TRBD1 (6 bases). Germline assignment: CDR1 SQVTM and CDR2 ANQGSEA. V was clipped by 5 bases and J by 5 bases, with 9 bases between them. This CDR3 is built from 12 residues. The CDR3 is CSVPRGTGELFF. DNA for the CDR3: TGCAGCGTTCCCAGGGGAACCGGGGAGCTGTTTTTT.

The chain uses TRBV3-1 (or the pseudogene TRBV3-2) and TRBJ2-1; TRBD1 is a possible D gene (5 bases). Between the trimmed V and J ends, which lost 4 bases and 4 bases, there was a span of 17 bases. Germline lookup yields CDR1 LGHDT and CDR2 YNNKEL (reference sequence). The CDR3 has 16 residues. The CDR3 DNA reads TGTGCCAGCAGCCCCCGCAAAGGACAAACTTACAATGAGCAGTTCTTC. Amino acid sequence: CASSPRKGQTYNEQFF.

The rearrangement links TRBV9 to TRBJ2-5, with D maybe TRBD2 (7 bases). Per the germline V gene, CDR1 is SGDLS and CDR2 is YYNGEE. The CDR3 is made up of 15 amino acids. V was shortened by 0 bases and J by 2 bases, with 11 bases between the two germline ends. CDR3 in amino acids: CASSVAGGVQETQYF. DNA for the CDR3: TGTGCCAGCAGCGTAGCGGGGGGCGTACAAGAGACCCAGTACTTC. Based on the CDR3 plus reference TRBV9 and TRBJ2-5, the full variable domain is DSGVTQTPKHLITATGQRVTLRCSPRSGDLSVYWYQQSLDQGLQFLIQYYNGEERAKGNILERFSAQQFPDLHSELNLSSLELGDSALYFCASSVAGGVQETQYFGPGTRLLVL.

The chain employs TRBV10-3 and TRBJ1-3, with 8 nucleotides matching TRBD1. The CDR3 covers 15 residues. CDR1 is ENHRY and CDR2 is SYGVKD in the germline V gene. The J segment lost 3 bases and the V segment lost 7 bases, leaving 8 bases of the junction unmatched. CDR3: CAIMDTGGGGNTIYF. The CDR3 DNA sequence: TGTGCCATCATGGACACAGGGGGTGGTGGAAACACCATATATTTT.

Here the CDR3 DNA reads TGTGCCAGTAGTATAGAGGAGAAAACAGATACGCAGTATTTT. This sequence encodes CASSIEEKTDTQYF. This chain connects TRBV19 to TRBJ2-3; D uncertain. Germline V lookup: CDR1 LNHDA, CDR2 SQIVND (reference sequence). The CDR3 contains 14 residues. The V end lost 0 bases, the J end lost 3 bases, and 7 bases lay between the germline ends.

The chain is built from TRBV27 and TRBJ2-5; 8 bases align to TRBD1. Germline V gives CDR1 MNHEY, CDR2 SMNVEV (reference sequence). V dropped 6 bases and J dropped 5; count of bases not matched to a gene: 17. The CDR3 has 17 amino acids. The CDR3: CASSHKTGQGRKETQYF. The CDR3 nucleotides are TGTGCCAGCAGCCATAAGACCGGACAGGGTAGGAAGGAGACCCAGTACTTC.

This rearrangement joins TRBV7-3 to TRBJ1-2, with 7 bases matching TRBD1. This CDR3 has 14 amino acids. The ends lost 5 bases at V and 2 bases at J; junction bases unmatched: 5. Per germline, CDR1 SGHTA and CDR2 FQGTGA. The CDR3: CASSEGQANYGYTF. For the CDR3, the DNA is TGTGCCAGCAGCGAAGGACAGGCGAACTATGGCTACACCTTC.

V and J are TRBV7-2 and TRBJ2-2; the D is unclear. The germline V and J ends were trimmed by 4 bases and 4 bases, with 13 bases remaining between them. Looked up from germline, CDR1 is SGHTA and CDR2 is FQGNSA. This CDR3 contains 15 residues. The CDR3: CASSSSNRGTGELFF. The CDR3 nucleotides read TGTGCCAGCAGCTCTAGTAATCGCGGCACCGGGGAGCTGTTTTTT. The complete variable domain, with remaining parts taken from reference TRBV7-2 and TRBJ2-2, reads GAGVSQSPSNKVTEKGKDVELRCDPISGHTALYWYRQSLGQGLEFLIYFQGNSAPDKSGLPSDRFSAERTGGSVSTLTIQRTQQEDSAVYLCASSSSNRGTGELFFGEGSRLTVL.

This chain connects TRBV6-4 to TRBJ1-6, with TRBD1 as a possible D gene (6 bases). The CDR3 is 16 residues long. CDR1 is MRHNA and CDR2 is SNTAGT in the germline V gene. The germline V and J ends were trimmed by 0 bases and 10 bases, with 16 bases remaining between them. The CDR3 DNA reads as TGTGCCAGCAGTGACTCTCTGCAGGGGACGGTGTCACCCCTCCACTTT. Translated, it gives CASSDSLQGTVSPLHF.

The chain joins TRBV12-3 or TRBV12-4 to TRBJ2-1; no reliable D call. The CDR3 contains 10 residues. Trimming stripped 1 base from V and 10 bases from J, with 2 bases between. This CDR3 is CASSLVEQFF. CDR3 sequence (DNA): TGTGCCAGCAGTTTAGTAGAGCAGTTCTTC.

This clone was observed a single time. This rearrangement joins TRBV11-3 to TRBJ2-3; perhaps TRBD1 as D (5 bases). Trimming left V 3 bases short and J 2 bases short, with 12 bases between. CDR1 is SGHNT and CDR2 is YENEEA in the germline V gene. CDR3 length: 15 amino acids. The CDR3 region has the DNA TGTGCCAGCAGCTTGGGGCAGGGAATCACAGATACGCAGTATTTT. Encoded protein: CASSLGQGITDTQYF.

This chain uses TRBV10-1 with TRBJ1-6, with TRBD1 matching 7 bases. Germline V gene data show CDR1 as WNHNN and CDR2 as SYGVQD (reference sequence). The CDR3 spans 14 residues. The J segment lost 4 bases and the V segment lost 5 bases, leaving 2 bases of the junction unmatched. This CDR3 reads CASSPTGYNSPLHF. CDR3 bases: TGCGCCAGCAGTCCGACAGGGTATAATTCACCCCTCCACTTT.

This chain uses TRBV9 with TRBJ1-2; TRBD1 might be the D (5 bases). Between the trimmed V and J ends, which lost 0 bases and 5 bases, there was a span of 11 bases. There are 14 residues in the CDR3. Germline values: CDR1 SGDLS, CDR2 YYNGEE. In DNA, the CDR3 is TGTGCCAGCAGCGTAGAGGGGTCAGCTTATGGCTACACCTTC. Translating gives CASSVEGSAYGYTF.

The DNA for the CDR3 is TGTGCCAGCAGCACACAGGGCGGGACTAATGAAAAACTGTTTTTT. It is translated as CASSTQGGTNEKLFF. The chain uses TRBV2 and TRBJ1-4; perhaps TRBD1 as D (6 bases). V shed 6 bases and J shed 2 bases, with 13 bases lying between them. Germline CDR1 reads SNHLY; CDR2 reads FYNNEI. The CDR3 contains 15 residues.

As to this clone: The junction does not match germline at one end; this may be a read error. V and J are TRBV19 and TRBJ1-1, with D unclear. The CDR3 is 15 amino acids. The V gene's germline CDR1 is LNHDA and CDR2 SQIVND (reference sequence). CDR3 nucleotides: TGTGCCAGTAGTAGAAGGAGGCTGGAGAACGCTGAAGCTTTCTTT. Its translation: CASSRRRLENAEAFF.

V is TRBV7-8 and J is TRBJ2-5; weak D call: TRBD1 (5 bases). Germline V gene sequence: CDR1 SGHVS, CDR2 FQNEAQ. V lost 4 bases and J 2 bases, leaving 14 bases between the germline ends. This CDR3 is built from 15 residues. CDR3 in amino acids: CASSSQQERQETQYF. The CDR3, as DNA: TGTGCCAGCAGCTCCCAACAGGAGAGGCAAGAGACCCAGTACTTC. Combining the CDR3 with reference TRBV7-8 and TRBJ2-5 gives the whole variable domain GAGVSQSPRYKVAKRGQDVALRCDPISGHVSLFWYQQALGQGPEFLTYFQNEAQLDKSGLPSDRFFAERPEGSVSTLKIQRTQQEDSAVYLCASSSQQERQETQYFGPGTRLLVL.